The sample holds a few counts of the clone carrying this T cell receptor (beta chain). Antigen specificity is unknown. The CDR3 runs 14 residues. Germline V CDR1 and CDR2: MNHEY, SMNVEV (reference sequence). Trimming removed 8 bases from V and 10 bases from J, with 20 bases in between. Library construction for TCR beta used iRepertoire HTBI primers and Arm-PCR of CDR3 regions. A single record per CDR3 protein comes from TCRdb applying MiXCR to the multiplex PCR reads. The table shows roughly 430,000 distinct CDR3 sequences, with over 20% occurring only once. This specimen comes from a study of regulatory T cells in long-lasting Graves disease. Findings of the study overall: New patients shared fewer public clonotypes (roughly 1,000) than persistent patients did (approximately 2,700).

Noted time point: persistent/refractory GD, antithyroid drugs over 5 years with positive TRAb. After RNA was extracted from PBMCs, the TCR library was made from it. Patient provenance is recorded as an endocrinology department in Xi'an, China. Sequenced material: peripheral blood mononuclear cells (PBMCs), taken when the disease was refractory, from a patient treated with antithyroid drugs. The source is a female donor with Graves disease. The chain combines TRBV27 with TRBJ1-4; D perhaps matches TRBD1 (5 bases). The CDR3 coding sequence is TGTGCCAGCGCTTCCCCGGGGGGACGGGTAAAACTGTTTTTT. This gives the protein CASASPGGRVKLFF.